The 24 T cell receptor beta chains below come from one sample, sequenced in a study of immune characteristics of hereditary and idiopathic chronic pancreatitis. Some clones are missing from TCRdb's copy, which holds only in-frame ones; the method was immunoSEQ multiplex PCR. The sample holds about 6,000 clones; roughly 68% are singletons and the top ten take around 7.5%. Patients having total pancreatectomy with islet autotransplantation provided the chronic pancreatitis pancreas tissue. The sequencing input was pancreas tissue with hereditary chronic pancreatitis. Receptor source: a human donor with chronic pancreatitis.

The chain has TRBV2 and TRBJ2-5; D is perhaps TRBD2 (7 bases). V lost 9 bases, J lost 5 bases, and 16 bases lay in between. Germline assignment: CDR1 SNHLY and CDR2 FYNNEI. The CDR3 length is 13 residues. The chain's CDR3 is CASRGGGSETQYF. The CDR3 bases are TGTGCCAGTAGAGGGGGGGGATCGGAGACCCAGTACTTC.

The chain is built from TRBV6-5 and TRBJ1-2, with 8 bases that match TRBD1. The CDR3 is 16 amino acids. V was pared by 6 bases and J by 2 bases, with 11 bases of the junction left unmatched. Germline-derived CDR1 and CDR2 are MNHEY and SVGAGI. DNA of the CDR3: TGTGCCAGCAGCTACCTATCCGGACAGGGAAACTATGGCTACACCTTC. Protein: CASSYLSGQGNYGYTF.

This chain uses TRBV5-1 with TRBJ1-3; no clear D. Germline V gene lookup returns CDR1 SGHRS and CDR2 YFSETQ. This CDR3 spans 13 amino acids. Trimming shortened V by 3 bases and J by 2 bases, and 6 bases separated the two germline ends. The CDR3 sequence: CASSSTAGNTIYF. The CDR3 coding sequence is TGCGCCAGCAGCTCAACTGCTGGAAACACCATATATTTT.

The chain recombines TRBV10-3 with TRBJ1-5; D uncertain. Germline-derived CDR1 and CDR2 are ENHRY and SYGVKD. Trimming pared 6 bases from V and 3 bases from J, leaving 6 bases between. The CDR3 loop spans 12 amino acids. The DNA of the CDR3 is TGTGCCATCAGCCAGAACAATCAGCCCCAGCATTTT. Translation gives CAISQNNQPQHF.

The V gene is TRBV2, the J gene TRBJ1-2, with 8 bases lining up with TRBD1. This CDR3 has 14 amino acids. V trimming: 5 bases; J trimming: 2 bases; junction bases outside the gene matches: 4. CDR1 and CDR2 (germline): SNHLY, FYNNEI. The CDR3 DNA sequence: TGTGCCAGCAGTCCTCAGGGGGCCAACTATGGCTACACCTTC. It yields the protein CASSPQGANYGYTF.

CDR3 loop: CASSKLPGLIGTEAFF. Written as DNA, the CDR3 is TGTGCCAGCAGCAAGCTTCCGGGGCTTATCGGGACTGAAGCTTTCTTT. The V gene is TRBV3-1 (or the pseudogene TRBV3-2), the J gene TRBJ1-1; perhaps TRBD1 as D (5 bases). The germline V gene has CDR1 LGHDT and CDR2 YNNKEL (reference sequence). The CDR3 consists of 16 residues. V was shortened by 5 bases and J by 5 bases, with 21 bases between the two germline ends.

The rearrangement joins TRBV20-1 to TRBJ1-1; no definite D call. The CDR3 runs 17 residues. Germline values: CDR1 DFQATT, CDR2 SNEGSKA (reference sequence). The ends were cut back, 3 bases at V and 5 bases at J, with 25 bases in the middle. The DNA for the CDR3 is TGCAGTGCTAGTCGTGCCACTCAGGACCCATGGGGAACTGAAGCTTTCTTT. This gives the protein CSASRATQDPWGTEAFF.

The CDR3 DNA follows: TGCGCCAGCAGCTTTGAGGGGAGTGGAAACACCATATATTTT. Residues: CASSFEGSGNTIYF. This chain uses TRBV5-1 with TRBJ1-3, with D possibly being TRBD1 (5 bases). In germline, CDR1 is SGHRS, CDR2 YFSETQ. This CDR3 is built from 14 residues. V gave up 2 bases and J gave up 3 bases, with 9 bases separating them.

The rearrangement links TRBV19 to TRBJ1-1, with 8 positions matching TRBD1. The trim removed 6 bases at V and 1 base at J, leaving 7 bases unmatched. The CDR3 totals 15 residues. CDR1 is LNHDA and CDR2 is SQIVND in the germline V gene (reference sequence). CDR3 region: CASRPDRVRNTEAFF. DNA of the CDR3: TGTGCCAGTAGACCGGACAGGGTAAGGAACACTGAAGCTTTCTTT.

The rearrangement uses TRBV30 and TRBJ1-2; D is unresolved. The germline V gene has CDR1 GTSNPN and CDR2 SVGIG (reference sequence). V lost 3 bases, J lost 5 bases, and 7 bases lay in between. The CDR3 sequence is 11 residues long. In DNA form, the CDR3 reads TGTGCCTGGAGGGAGGTTTATGGCTACACCTTC. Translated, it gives CAWREVYGYTF.

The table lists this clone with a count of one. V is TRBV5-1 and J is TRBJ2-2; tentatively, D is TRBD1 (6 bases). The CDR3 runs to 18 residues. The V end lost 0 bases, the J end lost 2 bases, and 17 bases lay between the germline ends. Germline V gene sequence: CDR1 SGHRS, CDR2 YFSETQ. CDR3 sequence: CASSLALIGGPNTGELFF. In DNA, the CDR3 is TGCGCCAGCAGCTTGGCCTTAATAGGGGGACCCAACACCGGGGAGCTGTTTTTT.

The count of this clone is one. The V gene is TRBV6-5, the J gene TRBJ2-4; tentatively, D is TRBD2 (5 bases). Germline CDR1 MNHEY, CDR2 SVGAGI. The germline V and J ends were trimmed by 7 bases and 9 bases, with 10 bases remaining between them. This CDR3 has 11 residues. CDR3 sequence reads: CASTEGVIQYF. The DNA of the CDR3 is TGTGCCAGCACCGAGGGCGTCATTCAGTACTTC.

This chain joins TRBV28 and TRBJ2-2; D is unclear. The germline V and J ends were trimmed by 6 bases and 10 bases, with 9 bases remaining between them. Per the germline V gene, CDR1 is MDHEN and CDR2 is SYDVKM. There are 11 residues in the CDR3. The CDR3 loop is CASSLQVELFF. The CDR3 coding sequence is TGTGCCAGCAGCCTCCAGGTGGAGCTGTTTTTT.

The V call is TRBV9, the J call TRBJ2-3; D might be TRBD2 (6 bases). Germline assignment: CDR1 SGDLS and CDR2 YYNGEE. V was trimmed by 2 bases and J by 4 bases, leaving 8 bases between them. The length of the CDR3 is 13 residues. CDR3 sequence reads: CASSVGGPDTQYF. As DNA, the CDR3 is TGTGCCAGCAGCGTCGGGGGTCCAGATACGCAGTATTTT.

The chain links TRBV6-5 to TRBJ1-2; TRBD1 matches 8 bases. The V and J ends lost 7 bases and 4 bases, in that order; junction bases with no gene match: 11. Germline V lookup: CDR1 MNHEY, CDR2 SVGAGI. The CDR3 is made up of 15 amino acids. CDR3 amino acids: CASKEAGTGVYGYTF. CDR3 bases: TGTGCCAGCAAGGAGGCCGGGACAGGAGTCTATGGCTACACCTTC.

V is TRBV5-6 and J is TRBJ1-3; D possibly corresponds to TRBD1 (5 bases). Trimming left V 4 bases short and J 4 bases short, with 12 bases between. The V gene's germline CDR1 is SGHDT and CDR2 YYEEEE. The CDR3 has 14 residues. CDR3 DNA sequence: TGTGCCAGCAGCCAGGGAAGTGGAGGAAACACCATATATTTT. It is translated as CASSQGSGGNTIYF.

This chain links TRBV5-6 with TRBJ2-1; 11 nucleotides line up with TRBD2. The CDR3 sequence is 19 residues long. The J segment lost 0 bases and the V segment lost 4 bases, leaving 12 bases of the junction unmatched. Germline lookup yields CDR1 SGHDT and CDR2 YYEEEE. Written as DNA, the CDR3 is TGTGCCAGCAGCCCCACTAGCGGGGGCGTGATTAGCTCCTACAATGAGCAGTTCTTC. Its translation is CASSPTSGGVISSYNEQFF.

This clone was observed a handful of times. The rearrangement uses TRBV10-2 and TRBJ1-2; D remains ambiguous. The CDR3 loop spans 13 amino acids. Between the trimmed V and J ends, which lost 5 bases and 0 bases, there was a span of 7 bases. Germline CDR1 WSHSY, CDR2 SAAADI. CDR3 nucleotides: TGCGCCAGCAGTAGGACCTCTAACTATGGCTACACCTTC. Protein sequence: CASSRTSNYGYTF.

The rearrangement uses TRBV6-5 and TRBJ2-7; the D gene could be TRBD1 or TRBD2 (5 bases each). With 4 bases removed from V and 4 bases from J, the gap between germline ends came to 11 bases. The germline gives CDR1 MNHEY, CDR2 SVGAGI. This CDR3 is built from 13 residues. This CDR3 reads CASSSGPLYEQYF. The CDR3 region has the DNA TGTGCCAGCAGTTCGGGGCCCCTATACGAGCAGTACTTC.

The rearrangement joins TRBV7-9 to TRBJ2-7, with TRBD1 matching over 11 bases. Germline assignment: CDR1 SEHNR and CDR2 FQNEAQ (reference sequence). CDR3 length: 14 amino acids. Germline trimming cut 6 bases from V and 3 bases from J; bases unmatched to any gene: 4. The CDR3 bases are TGTGCCAGCAGGGGGGACAGGGGGATCTACGAGCAGTACTTC. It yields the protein CASRGDRGIYEQYF.

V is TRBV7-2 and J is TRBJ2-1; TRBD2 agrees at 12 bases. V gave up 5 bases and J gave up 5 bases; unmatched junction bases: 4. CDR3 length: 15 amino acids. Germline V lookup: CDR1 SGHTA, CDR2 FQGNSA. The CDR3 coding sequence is TGTGCCAGCAGCATGCGACTAGCGGGGGACAATGAGCAGTTCTTC. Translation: CASSMRLAGDNEQFF.

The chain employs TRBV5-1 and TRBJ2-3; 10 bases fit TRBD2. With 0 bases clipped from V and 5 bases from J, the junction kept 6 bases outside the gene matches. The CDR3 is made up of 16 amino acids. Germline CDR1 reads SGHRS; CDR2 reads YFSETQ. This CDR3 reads CASSLEGTSVLDTQYF. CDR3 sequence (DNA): TGCGCCAGCAGCTTGGAAGGGACTAGCGTACTAGATACGCAGTATTTT.

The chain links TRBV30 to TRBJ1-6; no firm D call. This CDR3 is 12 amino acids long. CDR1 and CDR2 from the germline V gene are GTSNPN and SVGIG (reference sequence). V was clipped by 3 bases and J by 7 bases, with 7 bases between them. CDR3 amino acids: CAWRTMNSPLHF. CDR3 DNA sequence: TGTGCCTGGAGGACGATGAATTCACCCCTCCACTTT. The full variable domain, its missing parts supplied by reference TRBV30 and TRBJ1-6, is SQTIHQWPATLVQPVGSPLSLECTVEGTSNPNLYWYRQAAGRGLQLLFYSVGIGQISSEVPQNLSASRPQDRQFILSSKKLLLSDSGFYLCAWRTMNSPLHFGNGTRLTVT.

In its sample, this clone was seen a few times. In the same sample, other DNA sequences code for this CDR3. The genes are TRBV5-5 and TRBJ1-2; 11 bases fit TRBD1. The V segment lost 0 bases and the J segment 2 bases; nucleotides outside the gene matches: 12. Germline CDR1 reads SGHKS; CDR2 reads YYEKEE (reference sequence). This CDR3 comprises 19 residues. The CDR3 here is CASSLEGTGGLGRNYGYTF. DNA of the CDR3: TGTGCCAGCAGCTTGGAGGGGACAGGGGGTCTCGGAAGAAACTATGGCTACACCTTC.